This T cell receptor (beta chain) derives from a study of cytomegalovirus exposure and HLA in healthy donors. Concerning this clone: Its antigen remains unknown.

Study-wide points: Within an earlier analysis, most TCR beta V segments proved productive either about 90% or about 30% of the time.

Use of 60 Vbeta and 13 Jbeta primers characterized the PCR. Assay used: immunoSEQ multiplex PCR; TCRdb lists only in-frame clones, some missing. The table shows some 170,000 clones, with over 60% occurring only once. Each donor's status was that of a healthy bone marrow donor. V shed 3 bases and J shed 0 bases, with 11 bases lying between them. The CDR3 runs 15 residues. CDR1 is SEHNR and CDR2 is FQNEAQ in the germline V gene (reference sequence). V gene TRBV7-9 combines with J gene TRBJ1-2, with D perhaps matching TRBD1 (6 bases). This receptor was obtained from a man in his forties in good health and CMV-seropositive. Sequencing used PBMCs. DNA for the CDR3: TGTGCCAGCAGCTTCGACAGGACGGCTAACTATGGCTACACCTTC. This codes for CASSFDRTANYGYTF.